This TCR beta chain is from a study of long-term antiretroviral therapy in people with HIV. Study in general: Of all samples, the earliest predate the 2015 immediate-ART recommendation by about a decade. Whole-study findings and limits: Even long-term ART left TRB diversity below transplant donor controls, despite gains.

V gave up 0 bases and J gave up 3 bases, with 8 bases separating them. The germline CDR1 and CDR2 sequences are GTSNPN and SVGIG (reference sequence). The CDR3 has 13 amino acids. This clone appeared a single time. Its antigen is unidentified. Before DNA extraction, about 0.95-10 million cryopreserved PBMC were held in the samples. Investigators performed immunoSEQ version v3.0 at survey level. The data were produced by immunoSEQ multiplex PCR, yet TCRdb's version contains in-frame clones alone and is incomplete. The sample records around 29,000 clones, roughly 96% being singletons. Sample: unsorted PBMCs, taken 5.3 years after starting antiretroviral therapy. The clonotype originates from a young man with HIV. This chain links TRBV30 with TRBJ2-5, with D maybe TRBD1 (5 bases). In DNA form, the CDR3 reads TGTGCCTGGAGTGTAGGGGCGAAAGAGACCCAGTACTTC. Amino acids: CAWSVGAKETQYF.